Sequencing of this TCR beta chain was carried out in a study of blood T cell repertoires in COVID-19. Study-level information: Donors in the United States, Italy and Spain gave samples during acute or convalescent COVID-19. Sources were T cells, B-cell-depleted T cells, or PBMCs; the material itself was cDNA or gDNA.

Trimming took 0 bases from V and 14 from J, leaving 26 bases between them. The germline V gene encodes CDR1 MNHEY and CDR2 SVGEGT. The CDR3 totals 17 residues. This clone was counted once. In the original processing: Reference gene primer amplification in the assay estimated nucleated cell counts. Only in-frame clones appear in the TCRdb table, and some are missing; sequencing was by immunoSEQ multiplex PCR. V, J and clone size reflect that table, while D and trimming were determined from the DNA. Seen here are over 120,000 clones, about 89% observed once, and the top ten hold roughly 37%. This chain uses TRBV6-2 or TRBV6-3 with TRBJ2-1; D possibly corresponds to TRBD1 (5 bases). The specimen was peripheral blood. The TCR was taken from a man aged 45 to 65 who had recovered from COVID-19. Here the CDR3 reads CASSYSALQGALRTKFF. The CDR3 bases are TGTGCCAGCAGTTACTCGGCGCTACAAGGGGCGCTGAGGACAAAGTTCTTC.